The next 16 T cell receptor beta chains were all read from a single sample in a study of blood T cell repertoires in COVID-19. The assay was immunoSEQ multiplex PCR, and TCRdb's table has in-frame clones only and misses some. Altogether fewer than 130,000 clones are present, 82% being singletons, with the ten largest covering 16%. The sequenced sample consisted of peripheral blood. These TCRs come from a woman aged 60 to 75 with acute or convalescent COVID-19.

V usage is TRBV6-5 and J usage is TRBJ1-2, with a weak D call TRBD1 (5 bases). V lost 7 bases and J 2 bases, leaving 17 bases between the germline ends. The CDR3 is 15 residues long. The germline CDR1 and CDR2 sequences are MNHEY and SVGAGI. CDR3 coding DNA: TGTGCCAGCACCCAACGGAGGGGAGAAAACTATGGCTACACCTTC. It is translated as CASTQRRGENYGYTF.

V is TRBV4-3 and J is TRBJ1-5; 9 nucleotides line up with TRBD1. Per the germline V gene, CDR1 is LGHNA and CDR2 is YSLEER. Trimming cost V 4 bases and J 2 bases; bases outside gene matches: 3. The CDR3 consists of 15 residues. The CDR3 region is CASSPWTGGNQPQHF. The CDR3 nucleotides are TGCGCCAGCAGCCCTTGGACAGGGGGCAATCAGCCCCAGCATTTT.

The genes are TRBV3-1 (or the pseudogene TRBV3-2) and TRBJ1-5; 8 bases are a match to TRBD1. Germline CDR1 LGHDT, CDR2 YNNKEL (reference sequence). V trimming: 3 bases; J trimming: 3 bases; junction bases outside the gene matches: 4. The CDR3 is 15 residues long. The CDR3 sequence: CASSHAGGLNQPQHF. The CDR3 DNA follows: TGTGCCAGCAGCCACGCAGGGGGCCTCAATCAGCCCCAGCATTTT.

V is TRBV11-2 and J is TRBJ1-6; the D is unclear. CDR1 and CDR2 from the germline V gene are SGHAT and FQNNGV. Trimming left V 5 bases short and J 10 bases short, with 15 bases between. This CDR3 contains 14 residues. The CDR3 region is CASSPSRGQSPLHF. CDR3 coding DNA: TGTGCCAGCAGCCCCAGCCGGGGTCAATCACCCCTCCACTTT.

V gene TRBV2 combines with J gene TRBJ2-2; the match to TRBD2 covers 11 bases. Germline-derived CDR1 and CDR2 are SNHLY and FYNNEI. V lost 4 bases and J lost 1; bases outside the gene matches: 2. The CDR3 consists of 16 residues. The CDR3 DNA sequence: TGTGCCAGCAGTGGGACTAGCGGGCTGAACACCGGGGAGCTGTTTTTT. Translated: CASSGTSGLNTGELFF. The variable domain in full, completed from reference TRBV2 and TRBJ2-2, reads EPEVTQTPSHQVTQMGQEVILRCVPISNHLYFYWYRQILGQKVEFLVSFYNNEISEKSEIFDDQFSVERPDGSNFTLKIRSTKLEDSAMYFCASSGTSGLNTGELFFGEGSRLTVL.

The chain links TRBV5-1 to TRBJ2-7, with 8 bases that match TRBD2. V lost 0 bases and J lost 5; bases outside the gene matches: 7. The CDR3 consists of 15 residues. In germline, CDR1 is SGHRS, CDR2 YFSETQ. The CDR3 sequence is CASSLGAGGPNEQYF. In nucleotides, the CDR3 is TGCGCCAGCAGCTTGGGTGCGGGGGGCCCCAACGAGCAGTACTTC. Filled out from reference TRBV5-1 and TRBJ2-7, the complete variable domain reads KAGVTQTPRYLIKTRGQQVTLSCSPISGHRSVSWYQQTPGQGLQFLFEYFSETQRNKGNFPGRFSGRQFSNSRSEMNVSTLELGDSALYLCASSLGAGGPNEQYFGPGTRLTVT.

The gene calls are TRBV7-3 and TRBJ1-1, with D hard to call. This CDR3 is built from 13 residues. V was cut by 4 bases and J by 5 bases, with 11 bases left in between. CDR1 SGHTA and CDR2 FQGTGA come from the germline V gene. The CDR3 nucleotides are TGTGCCAGCAGCTCTACCCCCGGTACTGAAGCTTTCTTT. Translation gives CASSSTPGTEAFF.

The V gene is TRBV7-3, the J gene TRBJ1-2, with a possible D match to TRBD1 (6 bases). V was pared by 5 bases and J by 4 bases, with 14 bases between. CDR3 length: 14 residues. From germline, CDR1 is SGHTA and CDR2 FQGTGA. The CDR3 loop reads CASSEDTRGYGYTF. The CDR3 DNA reads TGTGCCAGCAGCGAGGACACCAGGGGCTATGGCTACACCTTC.

This chain joins TRBV15 and TRBJ1-6; TRBD1 matches 12 bases. CDR1 LNHNV and CDR2 YYDKDF come from the germline V gene (reference sequence). The CDR3 loop spans 17 amino acids. With 0 bases clipped from V and 6 bases from J, the junction kept 3 bases outside the gene matches. The CDR3 here is CATSREGQGASNSPLHF. The CDR3, as DNA: TGTGCCACCAGCAGAGAGGGACAGGGGGCGTCTAATTCACCCCTCCACTTT.

This chain connects TRBV9 to TRBJ2-7, with D maybe TRBD2 (6 bases). V dropped 4 bases and J dropped 0 bases, with 14 bases sitting between them. CDR1 is SGDLS and CDR2 is YYNGEE in the germline V gene. The CDR3 runs to 15 residues. In DNA form, the CDR3 reads TGTGCCAGCAGCTTAGGGGACGGGAGCTCCTACGAGCAGTACTTC. Protein product: CASSLGDGSSYEQYF. Together with reference TRBV9 and TRBJ2-7, the CDR3 gives the full variable domain: DSGVTQTPKHLITATGQRVTLRCSPRSGDLSVYWYQQSLDQGLQFLIQYYNGEERAKGNILERFSAQQFPDLHSELNLSSLELGDSALYFCASSLGDGSSYEQYFGPGTRLTVT.

Only one count was recorded for this clone. The rearrangement uses TRBV5-6 and TRBJ1-4, with 8 positions matching TRBD1. CDR1 SGHDT and CDR2 YYEEEE come from the germline V gene. This CDR3 spans 14 amino acids. J gave up 6 bases and V 2 bases, and 3 bases lay outside the gene matches. Here the CDR3 reads CASSFQGADEKLFF. The CDR3 region has the DNA TGTGCCAGCAGCTTTCAGGGGGCGGATGAAAAACTGTTTTTT.

The chain uses TRBV28 and TRBJ2-1; TRBD2 matches at 12 bases. V was clipped by 6 bases and J by 4 bases; unmatched bases: 4. The CDR3 runs to 15 residues. Germline CDR1 MDHEN, CDR2 SYDVKM. The CDR3: CASSLAGGPYNEQFF. CDR3 nucleotide sequence: TGTGCCAGCAGCCTAGCGGGGGGGCCATACAATGAGCAGTTCTTC.

This clone was recorded a few times. The genes are TRBV27 and TRBJ2-1; 15 nucleotides line up with TRBD2. CDR3 length equals 20 residues. Germline CDR1 and CDR2: MNHEY and SMNVEV (reference sequence). Trimming removed 8 bases from V and 2 bases from J; junction bases left unmatched: 16. Here the CDR3 reads CASADTGLAGGTTAYNEQFF. The DNA of the CDR3 is TGTGCCAGCGCAGATACGGGACTAGCGGGGGGAACTACAGCCTACAATGAGCAGTTCTTC.

The genes are TRBV5-1 and TRBJ2-1, with unresolved D. The length of the CDR3 is 15 residues. In germline, CDR1 is SGHRS, CDR2 YFSETQ. The germline V and J ends were trimmed by 4 bases and 0 bases, with 11 bases remaining between them. CDR3 nucleotides: TGCGCCAGCAGCCTCGACACGCACTCCTACAATGAGCAGTTCTTC. Translated, it gives CASSLDTHSYNEQFF.

V usage is TRBV5-1 and J usage is TRBJ1-2; 8 bases map to TRBD1. V shed 3 bases and J 4 bases; nucleotides not matched to a gene: 5. Germline V gene sequence: CDR1 SGHRS, CDR2 YFSETQ. The CDR3 sequence is 14 residues long. In DNA form, the CDR3 reads TGCGCCAGCAGCTACGACAGGGGTGCCTATGGCTACACCTTC. This encodes CASSYDRGAYGYTF.

The J gene is TRBJ1-4, the V gene TRBV5-1; 12 nucleotides align to TRBD1. The germline gives CDR1 SGHRS, CDR2 YFSETQ. J gave up 8 bases and V 4 bases, and 6 bases lay outside the gene matches. The CDR3 is 15 amino acids. The chain's CDR3 is CASSATGTGGEKLFF. CDR3 bases: TGCGCCAGCAGCGCCACCGGGACAGGGGGCGAAAAACTGTTTTTT.